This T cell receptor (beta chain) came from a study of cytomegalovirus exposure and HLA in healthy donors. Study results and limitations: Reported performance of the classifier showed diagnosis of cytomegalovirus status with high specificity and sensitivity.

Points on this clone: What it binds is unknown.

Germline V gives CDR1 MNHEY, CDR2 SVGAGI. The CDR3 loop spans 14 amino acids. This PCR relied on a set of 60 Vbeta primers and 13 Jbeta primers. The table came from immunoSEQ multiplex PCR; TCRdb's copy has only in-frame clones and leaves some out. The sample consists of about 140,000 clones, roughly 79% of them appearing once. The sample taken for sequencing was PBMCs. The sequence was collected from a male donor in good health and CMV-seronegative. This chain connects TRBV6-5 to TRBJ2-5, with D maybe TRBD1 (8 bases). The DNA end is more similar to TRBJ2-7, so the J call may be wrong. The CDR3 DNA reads TGTGCCAGCAGTTATGATAACAGGGGGGGCGAGCAGTACTTC. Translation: CASSYDNRGGEQYF.